This TCR beta chain is from a study of blood T cell repertoires in COVID-19. Study background: Samples representing acute and convalescent COVID-19 were sourced from the United States, Italy and Spain.

Using immunoSEQ multiplex PCR, the repertoire was profiled, and TCRdb retains in-frame clones only, with some absent. The table records 150,000 to 200,000 clones, more than 85% of them present only once. The CDR3 loop spans 14 amino acids. Trimming took 4 bases from V and 4 from J, leaving 12 bases between them. Germline CDR1 SGHTA, CDR2 FQGNSA. This clonotype was sampled from a woman aged 25 to 39 with active or convalescent COVID-19. The sequencing input was peripheral blood. This chain connects TRBV7-2 to TRBJ2-3, with D tentatively TRBD2 (6 bases). CDR3 DNA sequence: TGTGCCAGCAGCTCAAGACTAGTCCCAGATACGCAGTATTTT. Its translation: CASSSRLVPDTQYF.